The T cell receptor beta chain described here comes from a study of T cell responses to AZD1222 COVID-19 vaccine. The table came from immunoSEQ multiplex PCR; TCRdb's copy has only in-frame clones and leaves some out. The table records 100,000 to 150,000 clones, approximately 91% of them present only once. The V gene's germline CDR1 is SGHTA and CDR2 FQGTGA. V shed 5 bases, J shed 8 bases, and the junction held 10 bases outside the gene matches. There are 16 residues in the CDR3. The input for sequencing was peripheral blood, taken 28 days after the second AZD1222 dose. The origin of this receptor is an adult who received the AZD1222 COVID-19 vaccine. The chain joins TRBV7-3 to TRBJ2-1, with TRBD2 identical over 12 bases. DNA for the CDR3: TGTGCCAGCAGCCCGAGAGGACTAGCGGGACTGGATGAGCAGTTCTTC. As protein: CASSPRGLAGLDEQFF. Full variable domain (remainder filled in from reference TRBV7-3 and TRBJ2-1): GAGVSQTPSNKVTEKGKYVELRCDPISGHTALYWYRQSLGQGPEFLIYFQGTGAADDSGLPNDRFFAVRPEGSVSTLKIQRTERGDSAVYLCASSPRGLAGLDEQFFGPGTRLTVL.